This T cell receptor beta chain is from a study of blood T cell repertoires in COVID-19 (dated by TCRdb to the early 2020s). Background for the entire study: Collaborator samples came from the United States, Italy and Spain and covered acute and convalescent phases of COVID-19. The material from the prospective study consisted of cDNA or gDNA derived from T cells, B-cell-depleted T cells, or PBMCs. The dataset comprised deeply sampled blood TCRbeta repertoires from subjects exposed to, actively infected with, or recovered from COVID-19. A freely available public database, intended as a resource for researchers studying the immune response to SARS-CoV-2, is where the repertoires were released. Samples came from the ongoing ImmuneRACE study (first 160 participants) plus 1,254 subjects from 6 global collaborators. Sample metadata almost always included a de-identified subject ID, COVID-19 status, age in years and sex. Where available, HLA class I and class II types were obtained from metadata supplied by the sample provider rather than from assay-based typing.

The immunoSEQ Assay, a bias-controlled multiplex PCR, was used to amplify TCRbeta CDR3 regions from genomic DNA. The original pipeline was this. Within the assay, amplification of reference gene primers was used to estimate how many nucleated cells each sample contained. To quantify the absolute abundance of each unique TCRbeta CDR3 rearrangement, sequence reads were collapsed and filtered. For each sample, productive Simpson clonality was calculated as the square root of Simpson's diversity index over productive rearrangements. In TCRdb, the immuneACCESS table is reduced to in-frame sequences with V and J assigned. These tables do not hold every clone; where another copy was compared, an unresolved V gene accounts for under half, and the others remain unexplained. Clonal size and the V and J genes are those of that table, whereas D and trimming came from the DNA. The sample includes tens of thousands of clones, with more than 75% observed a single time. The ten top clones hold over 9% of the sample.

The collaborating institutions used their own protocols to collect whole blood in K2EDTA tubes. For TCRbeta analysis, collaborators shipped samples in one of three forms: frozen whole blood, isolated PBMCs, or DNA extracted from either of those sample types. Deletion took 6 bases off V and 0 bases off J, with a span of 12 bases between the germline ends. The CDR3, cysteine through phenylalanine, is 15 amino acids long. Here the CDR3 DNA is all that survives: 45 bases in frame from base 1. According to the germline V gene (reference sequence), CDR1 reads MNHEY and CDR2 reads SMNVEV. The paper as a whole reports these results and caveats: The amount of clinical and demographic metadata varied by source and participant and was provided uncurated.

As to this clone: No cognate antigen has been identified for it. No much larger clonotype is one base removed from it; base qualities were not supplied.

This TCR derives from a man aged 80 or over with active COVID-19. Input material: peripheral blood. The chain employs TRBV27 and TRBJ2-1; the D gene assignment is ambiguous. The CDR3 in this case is CASRNQDSSYNEQFF. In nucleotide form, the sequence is TGTGCCAGCAGAAATCAAGATAGCTCCTACAATGAGCAGTTCTTC.